Below are 20 T cell receptor beta chains sequenced from a single sample in a study of blood T cells in healthy people across ages. Through a sample-barcoded 5' primer and a J-beta primer mix, a second PCR was run for roughly 6 to 11 cycles. TCRdb re-called the 5' RACE reads with MiXCR, one entry per CDR3 protein. The repertoire has around 1,500,000 distinct CDR3 sequences, roughly 40% of them found once; the top ten carry roughly 7.9%. Sequencing was carried out using blood. All receptors come from a woman aged 18-29 years in good health.

This clonotype was found a few times. V gene TRBV7-2 combines with J gene TRBJ2-1; D may match TRBD1 or TRBD2 (6 bases each). Trimming removed 0 bases from V and 2 bases from J, with 14 bases in between. CDR3 length: 17 residues. Germline CDR1 and CDR2: SGHTA and FQGNSA. CDR3 nucleotides: TGTGCCAGCAGCTTAGCGGGGGGCCTGAGCCCCTACAATGAGCAGTTCTTC. The encoded protein is CASSLAGGLSPYNEQFF.

J is TRBJ2-7 and V is TRBV6-1; D remains ambiguous. CDR1 and CDR2 from the germline V gene are MNHNS and SASEGT. Trimming left V 5 bases short and J 3 bases short, with 11 bases between. The CDR3 runs to 13 residues. The CDR3 sequence is CASSPDPIYEQYF. CDR3 DNA: TGTGCCAGCAGTCCGGACCCAATCTACGAGCAGTACTTC.

The V and J genes are TRBV28 and TRBJ2-1; 9 bases line up with TRBD1. Trimming took 4 bases from V and 4 from J; bases not matched to a gene: 5. This CDR3 has 15 amino acids. The germline V gene has CDR1 MDHEN and CDR2 SYDVKM. DNA for the CDR3: TGTGCCAGCAGTTCCACAGGGGGCGAATACAATGAGCAGTTCTTC. This encodes CASSSTGGEYNEQFF.

V and J are TRBV20-1 and TRBJ2-7; D perhaps matches TRBD2 (6 bases). Trimming removed 4 bases from V and 7 bases from J, with 20 bases in between. This CDR3 region has 14 residues. Germline V gene sequence: CDR1 DFQATT, CDR2 SNEGSKA (reference sequence). CDR3 sequence (DNA): TGCAGTGCTACTCCGGGACCCGGGGGTGAAGAGCAGTACTTC. This sequence encodes CSATPGPGGEEQYF.

This clonotype was counted only a few times. This chain connects TRBV11-2 to TRBJ2-1; possibly TRBD2 for D (6 bases). V shed 3 bases and J shed 12 bases, with 12 bases lying between them. This CDR3 has 12 residues. Germline loops: CDR1 SGHAT, CDR2 FQNNGV. The CDR3 sequence: CASSFLGSGQFF. CDR3 DNA sequence: TGTGCCAGCAGCTTTCTCGGGAGTGGGCAGTTCTTC.

This clonotype was seen only a few times. The rearrangement joins TRBV7-9 to TRBJ2-1, with 14 bases aligning to TRBD2. Germline CDR1 reads SEHNR; CDR2 reads FQNEAQ (reference sequence). Germline trimming cut 5 bases from V and 1 base from J; bases unmatched to any gene: 10. CDR3 size: 19 residues. CDR3 in DNA: TGTGCCAGCAGCACGAGACTAGCGGGAGGGCTTAGTTCCTACAATGAGCAGTTCTTC. Protein: CASSTRLAGGLSSYNEQFF.

J is TRBJ2-7 and V is TRBV20-1, with a weak D call TRBD1 (6 bases). Germline CDR1 reads DFQATT; CDR2 reads SNEGSKA (reference sequence). Deletions cut 6 bases from V and 4 bases from J, with 16 bases between. This CDR3 comprises 13 residues. The DNA of the CDR3 is TGCAGTGCCTCCTTGGGGGCATCGTACGAGCAGTACTTC. Its protein product is CSASLGASYEQYF.

The genes are TRBV6-5 and TRBJ2-1; D may correspond to TRBD1 or TRBD2 (6 bases each). The ends were cut back, 2 bases at V and 8 bases at J, with 10 bases in the middle. The CDR3 runs to 13 residues. Germline V gene sequence: CDR1 MNHEY, CDR2 SVGAGI. The CDR3, as DNA: TGTGCCAGCAGTTACGGAAGGGGGGATGAGCAGTTCTTC. Its translation: CASSYGRGDEQFF.

The V and J genes are TRBV5-4 and TRBJ2-3; D gene ambiguous. The CDR3 length is 14 residues. V gave up 0 bases and J gave up 2 bases, with 7 bases separating them. Germline CDR1 SGHNT, CDR2 YYREEE (reference sequence). CDR3 amino acids: CASSLEKATDTQYF. DNA for the CDR3: TGTGCCAGCAGCTTGGAAAAGGCCACAGATACGCAGTATTTT.

The chain is built from TRBV24-1 and TRBJ1-2, with D hard to call. Germline loops: CDR1 KGHDR, CDR2 SFDVKD. CDR3 length: 13 amino acids. V lost 9 bases and J lost 2, with 12 bases in between. This chain's CDR3 is CATSDGTNYGYTF. CDR3 DNA: TGTGCCACCTCCGACGGAACCAACTATGGCTACACCTTC.

In its sample, this clonotype was seen a few times. This rearrangement joins TRBV6-2 or TRBV6-3 to TRBJ2-5; D possibly matches TRBD1 or TRBD2 (5 bases each). Germline lookup yields CDR1 MNHEY and CDR2 SVGEGT. The CDR3 is 15 amino acids. V dropped 0 bases and J dropped 11 bases, with 19 bases sitting between them. The CDR3 coding sequence is TGTGCCAGCAGTTACTCCCGGGACGGTGGGGGAGAGCAGTACTTC. Translated: CASSYSRDGGGEQYF.

This clonotype was seen only once. The V call is TRBV29-1, the J call TRBJ2-1; 7 nucleotides line up with TRBD2. Matching the DNA end better, TRBJ2-7 makes the J call doubtful. This CDR3 contains 13 residues. Germline loops: CDR1 SQVTM, CDR2 ANQGSEA. CDR3 sequence reads: CSVMRETYNEQYF. The DNA of the CDR3 is TGCAGCGTTATGCGGGAGACCTACAATGAGCAGTACTTC.

The rearrangement uses TRBV9 and TRBJ2-3; D perhaps matches TRBD2 (7 bases). This CDR3 contains 17 residues. In germline, CDR1 is SGDLS, CDR2 YYNGEE. Trimming shortened V by 0 bases and J by 4 bases, and 18 bases separated the two germline ends. Here the CDR3 reads CASSVGGGLPGADTQYF. The CDR3 nucleotides are TGTGCCAGCAGCGTAGGCGGGGGCCTACCCGGGGCAGATACGCAGTATTTT.

The rearrangement joins TRBV20-1 to TRBJ1-1; 7 bases align to TRBD1. The CDR3 length is 11 residues. Per germline, CDR1 DFQATT and CDR2 SNEGSKA (reference sequence). CDR3: CRTGASTEAFF. For the CDR3, the DNA is TGCAGAACAGGGGCTAGCACTGAAGCTTTCTTT.

CDR3 in amino acids: CASSIPSDGGWGTEAFF. CDR3 sequence (DNA): TGTGCCAGCAGTATCCCGAGTGACGGGGGATGGGGCACTGAAGCTTTCTTT. The chain links TRBV2 to TRBJ1-1, with a tentative D call TRBD1 (5 bases). The CDR3 is 17 residues long. CDR1 and CDR2 from the germline V gene are SNHLY and FYNNEI. Trimming took off 5 bases at V and 4 bases at J, with 23 bases between the two ends.

This clonotype was recorded a few times. The J gene is TRBJ1-2, the V gene TRBV5-1; the match to TRBD1 covers 7 bases. The CDR3 totals 14 residues. Germline CDR1 SGHRS, CDR2 YFSETQ. With 2 bases clipped from V and 7 bases from J, the junction kept 8 bases outside the gene matches. CDR3 sequence: CASSLSGTERGYTF. The DNA for the CDR3 is TGCGCCAGCAGCTTATCCGGGACAGAACGTGGCTACACCTTC.

This chain uses TRBV7-9 with TRBJ2-6; D perhaps matches TRBD2 (5 bases). The CDR3 loop spans 15 amino acids. Germline CDR1 and CDR2: SEHNR and FQNEAQ (reference sequence). V was cut by 6 bases and J by 0 bases, with 9 bases left in between. The CDR3 is CASRSGYSGANVLTF. The CDR3, as DNA: TGTGCCAGCAGGTCGGGATACTCTGGGGCCAACGTCCTGACTTTC.

Regarding this clonotype: This clone may be a read error of a much larger clone one base away. This chain connects TRBV27 to TRBJ2-7; the D is unclear. Germline V gene sequence: CDR1 MNHEY, CDR2 SMNVEV (reference sequence). The V gene lost 8 bases and the J gene lost 5 bases, with 10 bases spanning the gap. This CDR3 comprises 11 residues. The CDR3 is CASGWNDEQYF. The DNA for the CDR3 is TGTGCCAGCGGGTGGAACGACGAGCAGTACTTC.

This clonotype was seen more than once but under ten times. This chain uses TRBV28 with TRBJ2-1, with 10 nucleotides matching TRBD2. The ends lost 6 bases at V and 0 bases at J; junction bases unmatched: 5. Germline assignment: CDR1 MDHEN and CDR2 SYDVKM. The CDR3 is 16 residues long. The CDR3 nucleotides read TGTGCCAGCAGCACTAGCGGGGCCAACTCCTACAATGAGCAGTTCTTC. This codes for CASSTSGANSYNEQFF.

A few counts support this clonotype. This chain uses TRBV20-1 with TRBJ2-5; TRBD2 is a possible D gene (6 bases). The V gene lost 5 bases and the J gene lost 1 base, with 11 bases spanning the gap. The CDR3 loop spans 13 amino acids. CDR1 is DFQATT and CDR2 is SNEGSKA in the germline V gene (reference sequence). CDR3 sequence: CSAPIAVQETQYF. The CDR3 DNA reads TGCAGTGCTCCAATAGCGGTCCAAGAGACCCAGTACTTC.